One and the same sample provided the 17 T cell receptor beta chains below, sequenced in a study of a mutant IDH1 vaccine in newly diagnosed glioma. The sample's time point: week 11, during vaccination. A 20-mer mutant IDH1 peptide at 300 ug was injected subcutaneously with topical imiquimod. No antigens are known for them. TCRdb's table, derived via immunoSEQ multiplex PCR, lists solely in-frame clones and lacks some. The table records roughly 57,000 clones, approximately 91% of them present only once. The specimen was PBMCs, collected from a glioma patient whose treatment included an IDH1 peptide vaccine. These TCRs come from a man between 40 and 49 years old with glioma.

The chain has TRBV4-1 and TRBJ2-3, with TRBD2 matching 9 bases. The germline V gene has CDR1 MGHRA and CDR2 YSYEKL. The J segment lost 1 base and the V segment lost 0 bases, leaving 17 bases of the junction unmatched. The CDR3 spans 21 residues. The CDR3 sequence is CASSQERWNSGGSERTDTQYF. For the CDR3, the DNA is TGCGCCAGCAGCCAAGAAAGATGGAATAGCGGGGGCTCCGAGCGCACAGATACGCAGTATTTT.

The V and J genes are TRBV5-1 and TRBJ1-4; maybe TRBD1 (5 bases). CDR3 length equals 14 residues. Deletions cut 4 bases from V and 0 bases from J, with 7 bases between. The germline V gene encodes CDR1 SGHRS and CDR2 YFSETQ. CDR3 region: CASSPGSTNEKLFF. CDR3 DNA sequence: TGCGCCAGCAGCCCAGGGTCAACTAATGAAAAACTGTTTTTT. Using reference TRBV5-1 and TRBJ1-4 for the parts outside the CDR3, the full variable domain is KAGVTQTPRYLIKTRGQQVTLSCSPISGHRSVSWYQQTPGQGLQFLFEYFSETQRNKGNFPGRFSGRQFSNSRSEMNVSTLELGDSALYLCASSPGSTNEKLFFGSGTQLSVL.

The chain uses TRBV5-1 and TRBJ2-7; TRBD2 aligns across 9 bases. The germline V gene has CDR1 SGHRS and CDR2 YFSETQ. J lost 4 bases, V lost 0 bases, and 5 bases had no gene match. This CDR3 is built from 15 residues. CDR3 in amino acids: CASSLASGMMYEQYF. The CDR3 nucleotides read TGCGCCAGCAGCTTGGCTAGCGGGATGATGTACGAGCAGTACTTC.

The rearrangement links TRBV13 to TRBJ1-1, with D unresolved. CDR1 is PRHDT and CDR2 is FYEKMQ in the germline V gene (reference sequence). The CDR3 length is 15 residues. V was clipped by 7 bases and J by 4 bases, with 19 bases between them. The CDR3 spells CASIAGDGRRTEAFF. DNA for the CDR3: TGTGCCAGCATCGCCGGGGATGGGAGACGCACTGAAGCTTTCTTT.

This clone was found a few times. The chain recombines TRBV29-1 with TRBJ1-1, with D possibly being TRBD1 (5 bases). Germline V CDR1 and CDR2: SQVTM, ANQGSEA. The germline V and J ends were trimmed by 2 bases and 1 base, with 11 bases remaining between them. The CDR3 has 14 amino acids. This chain's CDR3 is CSVEWGSRNTEAFF. CDR3 bases: TGCAGCGTTGAATGGGGCAGCAGGAACACTGAAGCTTTCTTT.

The chain has TRBV6-4 and TRBJ1-1, with a possible D match to TRBD1 (5 bases). Between the trimmed V and J ends, which lost 3 bases and 0 bases, there was a span of 11 bases. The CDR3 has 15 residues. From germline, CDR1 is MRHNA and CDR2 SNTAGT. This CDR3 reads CASSDRWGMNTEAFF. CDR3 DNA sequence: TGTGCCAGCAGTGATAGGTGGGGGATGAACACTGAAGCTTTCTTT.

Here the CDR3 reads CASSEFRVEQPQHF. In DNA, the CDR3 is TGTGCCAGCAGTGAATTTCGGGTAGAGCAGCCCCAGCATTTT. The rearrangement uses TRBV2 and TRBJ1-5; D remains ambiguous. Per the germline V gene, CDR1 is SNHLY and CDR2 is FYNNEI. This CDR3 comprises 14 residues. Trimming pared 2 bases from V and 7 bases from J, leaving 12 bases between. Full variable domain (remainder filled in from reference TRBV2 and TRBJ1-5): EPEVTQTPSHQVTQMGQEVILRCVPISNHLYFYWYRQILGQKVEFLVSFYNNEISEKSEIFDDQFSVERPDGSNFTLKIRSTKLEDSAMYFCASSEFRVEQPQHFGDGTRLSIL.

The rearrangement links TRBV7-2 to TRBJ1-1; D unresolved. Germline CDR1 reads SGHTA; CDR2 reads FQGNSA. Trimming took off 6 bases at V and 5 bases at J, with 13 bases between the two ends. This CDR3 spans 13 amino acids. CDR3 in amino acids: CASSPRPGTEAFF. In DNA, the CDR3 is TGTGCCAGCAGTCCCAGGCCGGGAACTGAAGCTTTCTTT.

V is TRBV9 and J is TRBJ2-7, with D perhaps TRBD2 (6 bases). V lost 3 bases, J lost 0 bases, and 16 bases lay in between. The length of the CDR3 is 16 residues. CDR1 SGDLS and CDR2 YYNGEE come from the germline V gene. CDR3 residues: CASSAAMGGSSYEQYF. In DNA, the CDR3 is TGTGCCAGCAGCGCAGCGATGGGGGGAAGCTCCTACGAGCAGTACTTC.

CDR3 nucleotides: TGCGCCAGCAGCCAATTTGTTTCGGACAACTATGGACCCTACGAGCAGTACGTC. It translates to CASSQFVSDNYGPYEQYV. This chain links TRBV4-1 with TRBJ2-7; a weak D match, TRBD1 (5 bases). This CDR3 is 18 amino acids long. CDR1 and CDR2 (germline): MGHRA, YSYEKL. The germline V and J ends were trimmed by 2 bases and 2 bases, with 22 bases remaining between them.

V usage is TRBV5-1 and J usage is TRBJ1-2; D gene unclear. The V and J ends lost 7 bases and 2 bases respectively, with 12 bases between them. Germline loops: CDR1 SGHRS, CDR2 YFSETQ. This CDR3 region has 13 residues. The CDR3 nucleotides are TGCGCCAGCCGGCCCGGAACGAACTATGGCTACACCTTC. The encoded protein is CASRPGTNYGYTF.

V gene TRBV6-5 combines with J gene TRBJ2-2, with D perhaps matching TRBD1 or TRBD2 (6 bases each). CDR3 length equals 13 residues. Trimming took 8 bases from V and 6 from J, leaving 13 bases between them. The germline CDR1 and CDR2 sequences are MNHEY and SVGAGI. DNA of the CDR3: TGTGCCAGCCGAGTGGGGGGCGCCGGGGAGCTGTTTTTT. Translated, it gives CASRVGGAGELFF.

J is TRBJ2-3 and V is TRBV4-1, with 8 bases aligning to TRBD2. The CDR3 has 17 residues. V gave up 0 bases and J gave up 4 bases; unmatched junction bases: 9. Germline-derived CDR1 and CDR2 are MGHRA and YSYEKL. The CDR3 DNA reads as TGCGCCAGCAGCCAAGAAGATTCCCGAGCGGGAGCAGATACGCAGTATTTT. Encoded protein: CASSQEDSRAGADTQYF.

The chain has TRBV19 and TRBJ1-1, with D unresolved. V lost 1 base and J 0 bases, leaving 12 bases between the germline ends. In germline, CDR1 is LNHDA, CDR2 SQIVND (reference sequence). The CDR3 spans 16 residues. CDR3 nucleotides: TGTGCCAGTAGTATAGGAGTCAGGCTAATGAACACTGAAGCTTTCTTT. As protein: CASSIGVRLMNTEAFF. Using reference TRBV19 and TRBJ1-1 for the parts outside the CDR3, the full variable domain is DGGITQSPKYLFRKEGQNVTLSCEQNLNHDAMYWYRQDPGQGLRLIYYSQIVNDFQKGDIAEGYSVSREKKESFPLTVTSAQKNPTAFYLCASSIGVRLMNTEAFFGQGTRLTVV.

The chain employs TRBV7-9 and TRBJ1-5; D is uncertain. With 8 bases removed from V and 6 bases from J, the gap between germline ends came to 14 bases. From germline, CDR1 is SEHNR and CDR2 FQNEAQ (reference sequence). CDR3 length equals 13 residues. The CDR3 loop reads CASQGLGGQPQHF. CDR3 coding DNA: TGTGCCAGCCAAGGTCTAGGCGGTCAGCCCCAGCATTTT.

The chain has TRBV7-8 and TRBJ1-2; no reliable D call. Germline lookup yields CDR1 SGHVS and CDR2 FQNEAQ. V lost 5 bases, J lost 5 bases, and 15 bases lay in between. The CDR3 sequence is 14 residues long. This chain's CDR3 is CASSDPALFYGYTF. CDR3 bases: TGTGCCAGCAGCGATCCCGCGTTATTTTATGGCTACACCTTC.

The V call is TRBV6-5, the J call TRBJ2-5; 7 nucleotides align to TRBD2. The CDR3 extends over 15 amino acids. V was clipped by 2 bases and J by 4 bases; unmatched bases: 7. Looked up from germline, CDR1 is MNHEY and CDR2 is SVGAGI. The CDR3 DNA is TGTGCCAGCAGTTACCGTGTGGGGGGGGGAGAGACCCAGTACTTC. Its translation is CASSYRVGGGETQYF.